This T cell receptor beta chain was identified in a study of blood T cell repertoires in COVID-19. Here immunoSEQ multiplex PCR was the method, and the copy in TCRdb shows in-frame clones only, minus some. The sample has about 190,000 clones; nearly 90% are singletons. Trimming removed 5 bases from V and 0 bases from J; junction bases left unmatched: 6. Germline values: CDR1 GTSNPN, CDR2 SVGIG (reference sequence). CDR3 length: 14 amino acids. The TCR sequence derives from a man aged 50 to 59 with acute or convalescent COVID-19. Source material: peripheral blood. The gene calls are TRBV30 and TRBJ1-1, with 7 bases identical to TRBD1. The CDR3 is CAWRDSHMNTEAFF. The CDR3 nucleotides read TGTGCCTGGCGGGACAGTCATATGAACACTGAAGCTTTCTTT.